This TCR beta chain was observed in a study of T cell responses to AZD1222 COVID-19 vaccine. Notes on the study in general: Recipients of two AZD1222 doses showed rising Spike-specific TCR breadth and depth. Nearly half of spike-specific TCRs reportedly target unmutated variant regions. There were mostly white British donors and more females than males, and clonal diversity was possibly underestimated. Seropositive AZD1222 recipients at baseline numbered only five or six.

Germline CDR1 SEHNR, CDR2 FQNEAQ (reference sequence). V was pared by 4 bases and J by 7 bases, with 10 bases of the junction left unmatched. The CDR3 length is 15 residues. This clone has a single count. Its antigen is as yet unknown. This table comes from immunoSEQ multiplex PCR, and its TCRdb copy is limited to in-frame clones, with some not included. The table lists around 100,000 clones, about nine tenths of them singletons, with about 1.5% in the top ten. The input for sequencing was peripheral blood, taken on day 0 of AZD1222 vaccination. This sequence was found in an adult in good health. The chain combines TRBV7-9 with TRBJ2-1; TRBD1 agrees at 7 bases. CDR3 protein: CASSSSRDSLNEQFF. DNA for the CDR3: TGTGCCAGCAGCTCGAGCCGGGACAGCTTAAATGAGCAGTTCTTC.